The clone carrying this T cell receptor (beta chain) was seen only a few times. This record comes from a study of blood T cell repertoires in COVID-19. Study context: PBMCs, B-cell-depleted T cells, or T cells were the source of the cDNA or gDNA that made up the material.

Participants came from around 25 US areas, aged roughly 18 to 95 years. Recovery among Cohort 3 donors was established by two negative PCRs, clearance, or symptom resolution. CDR3 length: 15 amino acids. CDR1 SGHTA and CDR2 FQGNSA come from the germline V gene. V gave up 5 bases and J gave up 5 bases; unmatched junction bases: 6. Authors' data handling: The authors estimated nucleated cell counts from reference gene primer amplification. TCRdb's table, derived via immunoSEQ multiplex PCR, lists solely in-frame clones and lacks some. The DNA was the basis for D and trimming; V, J and clone size are from that table. The sample has roughly 250,000 clones, approximately 83% seen once.

The source of this sequence is a woman aged 45-59 years who had recovered from COVID-19. Specimen: PBMCs or T cells enriched from blood (not recorded which). The chain links TRBV7-2 to TRBJ2-2; 9 bases align to TRBD2. This CDR3 is CASSRSGSQTGELFF. The CDR3 DNA sequence: TGTGCCAGCAGCCGTAGCGGGAGTCAGACCGGGGAGCTGTTTTTT.